A selection of T cell receptor beta chains follows, all from one sample in a study of blood T cells in healthy people across ages. TCRdb recomputed calls from the 5' RACE reads with MiXCR, one row per CDR3 protein. Of about 830,000 distinct CDR3 sequences listed, around 68% are singletons. The specimen sequenced was blood. The receptors come from a young man in good health. Each CDR3 is given with its conserved first and last residue. The order of the fields is clone size, J gene, D gene, V gene, CDR3 DNA, CDR3 protein. D genes are given only for firm matches. Size values are once, few and many counts, or a class for expanded clones, and some rows have none.

>-|TRBJ1-1|-|TRBV21-1
TGTGCCAGCAGCAAAGAAAGTTTGAACACTGAAGCTTTCTTT
CASSKESLNTEAFF
>-|TRBJ2-3|-|TRBV5-1
TGCGCCAGCAGCTGGGAGGATAGGGGGCCCGATACGCAGTATTTT
CASSWEDRGPDTQYF
>-|TRBJ2-5|-|TRBV4-2
TGTGCCAGCAGCCAAGATCAGTCGGGGTCTCATAAGACCCAGTACTTC
CASSQDQSGSHKTQYF
>-|TRBJ1-2|-|TRBV15
TGTGCCACCAGCAGAGTCTCGACGGGACACAACTATGGCTACACCTTC
CATSRVSTGHNYGYTF
>-|TRBJ2-1|-|TRBV12-3/TRBV12-4
TGTGCCAGCAGTCCGACGACAGTCTACAATGAGCAGTTCTTC
CASSPTTVYNEQFF
>-|TRBJ2-1|TRBD1|TRBV12-3/TRBV12-4
TGTGCCAGCAGTTCTCCGGGACAGGCAGGGTGGGCGCAGTTCTTC
CASSSPGQAGWAQFF
>few|TRBJ1-2|TRBD1|TRBV2
TGTGCCAGCAGTGAAGCCCCACGGGACAGGGATGGCTACACCTTC
CASSEAPRDRDGYTF
>-|TRBJ2-5|TRBD1|TRBV5-4
TGTGCCAGCAGATGGACAGGGGGGAAAGAGACCCAGTACTTC
CASRWTGGKETQYF
>few|TRBJ2-7|TRBD1|TRBV29-1
TGCAGCGTTGTGTCCGGGACAGGCTTGCAGTACTTC
CSVVSGTGLQYF
>-|TRBJ1-4|-|TRBV5-5
TGTGCCAGCGCTTTTGGGGTCGGGGCCTATAATGAAAAACTGTTTTTT
CASAFGVGAYNEKLFF
>-|TRBJ2-5|TRBD1|TRBV11-3
TGTGCCAGCAGCTATGGCAGGGGGCACGAGACCCAGTACTTC
CASSYGRGHETQYF
>few|TRBJ2-6|TRBD1|TRBV5-1
TGCGCCAGCAGGCTGCCGTCCGGACAGGGATACTCTGGGGCCAACGTCCTGACTTTC
CASRLPSGQGYSGANVLTF
>few|TRBJ2-7|-|TRBV5-6
TGTGCCAGCAGCAGGCTTGACAGGCCCCTGGACGAGCAGTACTTC
CASSRLDRPLDEQYF
>once|TRBJ2-5|TRBD2|TRBV7-2
TGTGCCAGCAGCCGTGGTAGCGGGGGCTTGGAGACCCAGTACTTC
CASSRGSGGLETQYF